These 3 T cell receptor beta chains were all obtained from the same sample, sequenced in a study of CD8 T cells in ankylosing spondylitis. Study results and caveats: What seemed typical of ankylosing spondylitis blood was a TCR beta motif built from 8 or 9 highly homologous variants.

Each CDR3 protein is one row after TCRdb ran MiXCR on the 5' RACE reads. This sample yields some 840,000 distinct CDR3 sequences, of which around 11% are seen a single time; approximately 0.5% belongs to the top ten. Their recognized antigens are unknown. Sequencing was carried out using blood, either unsorted or a sorted T cell fraction (not recorded which). The receptors come from a male donor with ankylosing spondylitis.

This clonotype was seen many times. This rearrangement joins TRBV20-1 to TRBJ1-2; 7 nucleotides agree with TRBD1. With V trimmed by 2 bases and J by 10 bases, 7 bases remained unmatched. This CDR3 is built from 12 residues. Germline-derived CDR1 and CDR2 are DFQATT and SNEGSKA (reference sequence). CDR3 nucleotide sequence: TGCAGTGCTAGAAAGGGGGCGTGGGTCTACACCTTC. This gives the protein CSARKGAWVYTF.

This chain links TRBV11-2 with TRBJ1-1, with D tentatively TRBD1 (6 bases). This CDR3 contains 13 residues. Germline V lookup: CDR1 SGHAT, CDR2 FQNNGV. V lost 3 bases, J lost 5 bases, and 10 bases lay in between. The CDR3 here is CASSFTGKTEAFF. The CDR3 DNA reads TGTGCCAGCAGCTTCACAGGGAAGACTGAAGCTTTCTTT.

The chain joins TRBV15 to TRBJ1-5; the D is unclear. The V end was cut by 0 bases, the J end by 5 bases, with 11 bases between. This CDR3 has 15 amino acids. The V gene's germline CDR1 is LNHNV and CDR2 YYDKDF (reference sequence). This chain's CDR3 is CATSRDSVFDQPQHF. In DNA form, the CDR3 reads TGTGCCACCAGCAGAGACAGCGTCTTTGATCAGCCCCAGCATTTT.